These T cell receptor beta chains were read from a single sample in a study of vaccination effects on CD4 cells after COVID-19. TCRdb's copy holds only in-frame clones and misses some; the assay was immunoSEQ multiplex PCR. The sample lists approximately 74,000 clones; over 65% were seen once. Antigens of these TCRs are unknown. Sequenced here: CD4+ T cells from PBMCs cultured without peptide, sampled after COVID-19 vaccination. The receptors stem from a human donor who received a COVID-19 vaccine. CDR3s include the opening cysteine and the closing phenylalanine or tryptophan. A D gene is named only where the DNA matches it firmly. Clone sizes are given selectively: once, few, many, or a class where the clone is expanded.

J: TRBJ1-4
V: TRBV28
D: -
size: -
CDR3: CASTQGGTNEKLFF
DNA: TGTGCCAGCACCCAAGGGGGGACTAATGAAAAACTGTTTTTT

J: TRBJ2-3
V: TRBV28
D: TRBD2
size: -
CDR3: CASSLLAGGGTQYF
DNA: TGTGCCAGCAGTCTTCTAGCGGGGGGCGGTACGCAGTATTTT

J: TRBJ1-5
V: TRBV30
D: -
size: few
CDR3: CAWSPRDLSNQPQHF
DNA: TGTGCCTGGAGTCCTCGAGACCTTAGCAATCAGCCCCAGCATTTT

J: TRBJ2-2
V: TRBV5-1
D: -
size: -
CDR3: CASSGISNTGELFF
DNA: TGCGCCAGCAGCGGTATTTCGAACACCGGGGAGCTGTTTTTT

J: TRBJ2-1
V: TRBV27
D: TRBD1
size: once
CDR3: CASSSTGFMGNKQFF
DNA: TGTGCCAGCAGTTCGACAGGGTTTATGGGGAATAAGCAGTTCTTC

J: TRBJ1-1
V: TRBV5-6
D: -
size: -
CDR3: CASSFFSMNTEAFF
DNA: TGTGCCAGCAGCTTCTTCAGCATGAACACTGAAGCTTTCTTT

J: TRBJ2-3
V: TRBV10-3
D: -
size: once
CDR3: CATTTDLSTDTQYF
DNA: TGTGCCACGACGACAGACCTTAGCACAGATACGCAGTATTTT

J: TRBJ1-1
V: TRBV28
D: TRBD1
size: few
CDR3: CASFQGTGGWTEAFF
DNA: TGTGCCAGCTTTCAGGGGACAGGGGGTTGGACTGAAGCTTTCTTT

J: TRBJ2-5
V: TRBV2
D: TRBD2
size: -
CDR3: CASVDGGGQETQYF
DNA: TGTGCCAGCGTTGACGGGGGGGGGCAAGAGACCCAGTACTTC

J: TRBJ1-1
V: TRBV18
D: TRBD1
size: -
CDR3: CASSPSQTGNQGEAFF
DNA: TGTGCCAGCTCACCATCCCAGACAGGGAATCAGGGTGAAGCTTTCTTT

J: TRBJ2-2
V: TRBV28
D: TRBD1
size: -
CDR3: CATDLGQGAPGELFF
DNA: TGTGCCACCGACCTGGGACAGGGGGCTCCCGGGGAGCTGTTTTTT

J: TRBJ1-1
V: TRBV6-5
D: TRBD1
size: -
CDR3: CASRGDRSNTEAFF
DNA: TGTGCCAGCAGGGGGGACAGGAGTAACACTGAAGCTTTCTTT

J: TRBJ1-2
V: TRBV2
D: -
size: few
CDR3: CASTRTNYGYTF
DNA: TGTGCCAGCACTCGCACTAACTATGGCTACACCTTC

J: TRBJ1-3
V: TRBV30
D: -
size: -
CDR3: CAWSVGAFSGNTIYF
DNA: TGTGCCTGGAGTGTAGGCGCTTTCTCTGGAAACACCATATATTTT

J: TRBJ1-1
V: TRBV28
D: -
size: once
CDR3: CASRPLNTEAFF
DNA: TGTGCCAGCAGGCCGTTGAACACTGAAGCTTTCTTT

J: TRBJ2-1
V: TRBV7-8
D: -
size: -
CDR3: CASSPAGRGYNEQFF
DNA: TGTGCCAGCAGCCCGGCCGGCAGGGGCTACAATGAGCAGTTCTTC

J: TRBJ2-5
V: TRBV7-8
D: -
size: -
CDR3: CASTLIRVGETQYF
DNA: TGTGCCAGCACCTTGATCAGGGTAGGAGAGACCCAGTACTTC

J: TRBJ1-6
V: TRBV28
D: -
size: few
CDR3: CASSPLGVDSPLHF
DNA: TGTGCCAGCAGCCCCCTGGGGGTGGATTCACCCCTCCACTTT

J: TRBJ2-5
V: TRBV30
D: -
size: -
CDR3: CAWSVLLTGSLETQYF
DNA: TGTGCCTGGAGTGTCCTTCTTACAGGGTCTTTAGAGACCCAGTACTTC

J: TRBJ1-2
V: TRBV7-2
D: -
size: -
CDR3: CASSLVGVQGYTF
DNA: TGTGCCAGCAGCTTAGTAGGGGTGCAGGGCTACACCTTC

J: TRBJ2-5
V: TRBV6-2/TRBV6-3
D: -
size: once
CDR3: CASSYSPGRRQETQYF
DNA: TGTGCCAGCAGTTACTCTCCGGGACGTCGTCAAGAGACCCAGTACTTC

J: TRBJ2-2
V: TRBV2
D: -
size: -
CDR3: CASIATANTGELFF
DNA: TGTGCCAGCATCGCTACTGCGAACACCGGGGAGCTGTTTTTT

J: TRBJ1-3
V: TRBV5-8
D: -
size: -
CDR3: CASSLYDDSGNTIYF
DNA: TGTGCCAGCAGCCTTTACGACGACTCTGGAAACACCATATATTTT

J: TRBJ1-3
V: TRBV19
D: -
size: few
CDR3: CATRQLSGNTIYF
DNA: TGTGCCACAAGACAGCTCTCTGGAAACACCATATATTTT

J: TRBJ1-2
V: TRBV7-3
D: TRBD1
size: few
CDR3: CASSPSGGENYGYTF
DNA: TGTGCCAGCAGCCCGTCAGGGGGGGAGAACTATGGCTACACCTTC

J: TRBJ2-2
V: TRBV4-2
D: -
size: -
CDR3: CASSPLTTGRAGELFF
DNA: TGTGCCAGCAGCCCTTTGACTACCGGAAGGGCCGGGGAGCTGTTTTTT

J: TRBJ2-1
V: TRBV28
D: TRBD2
size: -
CDR3: CASSPQLAGGINEQFF
DNA: TGTGCCAGCAGTCCCCAACTAGCGGGGGGGATAAATGAGCAGTTCTTC

J: TRBJ1-1
V: TRBV29-1
D: -
size: -
CDR3: CSVARGLNMNTEAFF
DNA: TGCAGCGTTGCGCGGGGGTTGAACATGAACACTGAAGCTTTCTTT

J: TRBJ1-6
V: TRBV2
D: -
size: -
CDR3: CASRFIISGGDSPLHF
DNA: TGTGCCAGCCGTTTTATAATTTCGGGGGGCGATTCACCCCTCCACTTT

J: TRBJ1-2
V: TRBV12-3/TRBV12-4
D: TRBD1
size: -
CDR3: CASTATGGHGYTF
DNA: TGTGCCAGCACCGCTACAGGGGGCCATGGCTACACCTTC

J: TRBJ1-6
V: TRBV14
D: TRBD1
size: few
CDR3: CASSQMDRTPLHF
DNA: TGTGCCAGCAGCCAAATGGACAGGACACCCCTCCACTTT

J: TRBJ2-3
V: TRBV7-3
D: -
size: -
CDR3: CASRRSGTDTQYF
DNA: TGTGCCAGCAGGAGGTCGGGTACAGATACGCAGTATTTT